Following are 20 T cell receptor beta chains from one sample sequenced in a study of technical replicates of blood from several donors. The repertoire was sequenced with immunoSEQ multiplex PCR; TCRdb's copy has only in-frame clones and lacks some. This sample has about 93,000 clones, with 95% found just once. The specimen was T cells isolated from PBMCs. The receptors come from a human donor in good health.

The gene calls are TRBV10-2 and TRBJ2-5; 11 positions agree with TRBD2. Germline V CDR1 and CDR2: WSHSY, SAAADI. Trimming at V came to 8 bases and at J to 4 bases, leaving 21 bases not matched to a gene. CDR3 size: 19 residues. The CDR3 loop reads CASSVAGGPIPYPAETQYF. CDR3 in DNA: TGCGCCAGCTCGGTAGCGGGGGGGCCGATCCCCTATCCCGCAGAGACCCAGTACTTC.

The rearrangement links TRBV6-1 to TRBJ1-6; possibly TRBD1 for D (6 bases). This CDR3 contains 16 residues. V dropped 2 bases and J dropped 10 bases, with 18 bases sitting between them. The germline V gene has CDR1 MNHNS and CDR2 SASEGT. The CDR3 bases are TGTGCCAGCAGTGAAAGCGGTAGGGGGATAGGGTCACCCCTCCACTTT. This encodes CASSESGRGIGSPLHF.

The chain employs TRBV29-1 and TRBJ2-1; D is possibly TRBD2 (6 bases). There are 13 residues in the CDR3. Germline V gene data show CDR1 as SQVTM and CDR2 as ANQGSEA. Trimming stripped 5 bases from V and 5 bases from J, with 13 bases between. CDR3 protein: CSVLLAGNNEQFF. The CDR3 nucleotides are TGCAGCGTTTTACTAGCAGGCAACAATGAGCAGTTCTTC.

The chain employs TRBV19 and TRBJ2-1, with TRBD2 identical over 12 bases. V dropped 7 bases and J dropped 9; count of bases not matched to a gene: 10. CDR1 LNHDA and CDR2 SQIVND come from the germline V gene (reference sequence). This CDR3 is built from 15 residues. The CDR3 coding sequence is TGTGCCAGTATGAAGACTAGCGGGAGCATCGGTGAGCAGTTCTTC. This gives the protein CASMKTSGSIGEQFF.

The CDR3 DNA sequence: TGTGCCAGCAGCCCAGGGGGAACCGGGGAGCTGTTTTTT. This translates into CASSPGGTGELFF. The rearrangement uses TRBV11-3 and TRBJ2-2; 7 bases map to TRBD1. CDR3 length equals 13 residues. Germline CDR1 is SGHNT and CDR2 is YENEEA. The ends lost 5 bases at V and 5 bases at J; junction bases unmatched: 2.

This sequence joins TRBV19 and TRBJ1-1; D remains ambiguous. Germline lookup yields CDR1 LNHDA and CDR2 SQIVND (reference sequence). V lost 11 bases, J lost 1 base, and 14 bases lay in between. The CDR3 has 13 residues. CDR3 region: CAASRGANTEAFF. As DNA, the CDR3 is TGTGCCGCATCTCGAGGAGCGAACACTGAAGCTTTCTTT.

J is TRBJ2-3 and V is TRBV6-5; tentative D call: TRBD2 (5 bases). From germline, CDR1 is MNHEY and CDR2 SVGAGI. This CDR3 contains 15 residues. The V and J ends lost 2 bases and 8 bases respectively, with 17 bases between them. The CDR3 sequence is CASSYGEPGGGTQYF. In nucleotides, the CDR3 is TGTGCCAGCAGTTACGGTGAACCAGGAGGTGGTACGCAGTATTTT.

This sequence joins TRBV5-6 and TRBJ2-7, with D unresolved. The germline CDR1 and CDR2 sequences are SGHDT and YYEEEE. The V end was cut by 6 bases, the J end by 3 bases, with 16 bases between. The CDR3 runs to 14 residues. CDR3 coding DNA: TGTGCCAGCAACCAGGTCCAAGGCGTCTACGAGCAGTACTTC. Protein: CASNQVQGVYEQYF.

This clone has only one observation. V and J are TRBV5-1 and TRBJ2-3; 11 bases fit TRBD2. This CDR3 spans 20 amino acids. V lost 4 bases to trimming and J lost 0 bases; unmatched junction nucleotides: 16. The V gene's germline CDR1 is SGHRS and CDR2 YFSETQ. The CDR3 nucleotides read TGCGCCAGCAGCAATTACGTCCATAGCGGGAGGGCCCCCAGCACAGATACGCAGTATTTT. Residues: CASSNYVHSGRAPSTDTQYF.

V gene TRBV5-1 combines with J gene TRBJ1-2; D is perhaps TRBD1 (5 bases). Germline CDR1 reads SGHRS; CDR2 reads YFSETQ. The V and J ends lost 0 bases and 1 base respectively, with 13 bases between them. This CDR3 spans 16 amino acids. CDR3 DNA sequence: TGCGCCAGCAGCTTGGAGGGGAGGGCGCTTAACTATGGCTACACCTTC. Translation: CASSLEGRALNYGYTF.

The gene calls are TRBV6-6 and TRBJ2-6; tentatively, D is TRBD2 (6 bases). The CDR3 is 15 residues long. The ends were cut back, 2 bases at V and 1 base at J, with 6 bases in the middle. CDR1 and CDR2 (germline): MNHNY, SVGAGI (reference sequence). The CDR3 region is CASSYGGSGANVLTF. CDR3 DNA: TGTGCCAGCAGTTACGGGGGGTCTGGGGCCAACGTCCTGACTTTC.

The rearrangement uses TRBV7-9 and TRBJ2-1; 11 bases align to TRBD2. J lost 4 bases, V lost 4 bases, and 9 bases had no gene match. Germline V gene lookup returns CDR1 SEHNR and CDR2 FQNEAQ (reference sequence). The CDR3 contains 17 residues. CDR3 bases: TGTGCCAGCAGCTATTCCCGACTAGCGGGGCATTACAATGAGCAGTTCTTC. Translation: CASSYSRLAGHYNEQFF.

In its sample, this clone was seen once. The gene calls are TRBV4-1 and TRBJ1-2; D uncertain. The CDR3 runs 16 residues. Germline values: CDR1 MGHRA, CDR2 YSYEKL. Trimming stripped 0 bases from V and 2 bases from J, with 13 bases between. In DNA form, the CDR3 reads TGCGCCAGCAGCCAAGAGTCGAGGTCTCTCAACTATGGCTACACCTTC. Translated: CASSQESRSLNYGYTF.

The rearrangement uses TRBV27 and TRBJ2-7, with D possibly TRBD1 on 5 matching bases. Germline-derived CDR1 and CDR2 are MNHEY and SMNVEV (reference sequence). The V and J ends lost 4 bases and 1 base respectively, with 17 bases between them. The CDR3 consists of 16 residues. CDR3 in amino acids: CASSSHGHALSYEQYF. CDR3 nucleotide sequence: TGTGCCAGCAGTTCTCACGGACATGCCCTATCCTACGAGCAGTACTTC.

This rearrangement joins TRBV28 to TRBJ2-7, with D uncertain. Germline loops: CDR1 MDHEN, CDR2 SYDVKM. The V gene lost 7 bases and the J gene lost 1 base, with 8 bases spanning the gap. CDR3 size: 12 residues. DNA for the CDR3: TGTGCCAGCAATCCCGGGTCCTACGAGCAGTACTTC. Its protein is CASNPGSYEQYF.

The chain uses TRBV7-6 and TRBJ2-1; TRBD1 matches at 8 bases. In germline, CDR1 is SGHVS, CDR2 FNYEAQ. With V trimmed by 1 base and J by 8 bases, 7 bases remained unmatched. This CDR3 has 15 residues. The CDR3 DNA sequence: TGTGCCAGCAGCTTAGGGACAGGGAGAGGGGATGAGCAGTTCTTC. Its protein product is CASSLGTGRGDEQFF.

The V gene is TRBV5-1, the J gene TRBJ2-2; TRBD2 might be the D (6 bases). V dropped 0 bases and J dropped 7 bases, with 7 bases sitting between them. Germline loops: CDR1 SGHRS, CDR2 YFSETQ. The length of the CDR3 is 13 residues. The CDR3 region has the DNA TGCGCCAGCAGCTTGGGGGAGGACGGGGAGCTGTTTTTT. It codes for CASSLGEDGELFF.

This clone was found once. The chain employs TRBV27 and TRBJ1-2, with 9 bases aligning to TRBD1. Germline loops: CDR1 MNHEY, CDR2 SMNVEV (reference sequence). J gave up 5 bases and V 6 bases, and 4 bases lay outside the gene matches. The CDR3 length is 13 residues. Here the CDR3 DNA reads TGTGCCAGCAGCTGGACAGGGGTATATGGCTACACCTTC. Protein sequence: CASSWTGVYGYTF.

The chain has TRBV5-1 and TRBJ1-1; tentative D call: TRBD1 (6 bases). With 0 bases removed from V and 1 base from J, the gap between germline ends came to 10 bases. Per the germline V gene, CDR1 is SGHRS and CDR2 is YFSETQ. This CDR3 region has 15 residues. For the CDR3, the DNA is TGCGCCAGCAGCTTGGATGGACAGCCGAACACTGAAGCTTTCTTT. It codes for CASSLDGQPNTEAFF.

This chain links TRBV10-2 with TRBJ2-1; a weak D match, TRBD2 (5 bases). Germline V CDR1 and CDR2: WSHSY, SAAADI. This CDR3 contains 13 residues. V shed 9 bases and J shed 0 bases, with 9 bases lying between them. CDR3 sequence: CASMGSSYNEQFF. The CDR3 DNA sequence: TGCGCCAGTATGGGGAGCTCCTACAATGAGCAGTTCTTC.